This section outlines one T cell receptor beta chain sequence together with its context. What antigen it recognizes has not been identified. One base away there is no much larger clone; base qualities are not given. Other DNA sequences in the sample encode the same CDR3. The sample belongs to a study of blood T cell repertoires in COVID-19 (dated by TCRdb to the early 2020s). In terms of the full investigation: Samples from collaborators originated in the United States, Italy and Spain and spanned both the acute and convalescent phases of COVID-19. The prospective study material was composed of cDNA or gDNA derived from T cells, B-cell-depleted T cells, or PBMCs. A de-identified subject ID, COVID-19 status, age in years and sex were almost always included in the sample metadata. Subjects who had been exposed to COVID-19, were actively infected with it, or had recovered from it provided the deeply sampled blood TCRbeta repertoires that made up the dataset. HLA class I and class II types, where available, came from metadata supplied by the sample provider rather than from assay-based typing. Samples came from the ongoing ImmuneRACE study (first 160 participants) plus 1,254 subjects from 6 global collaborators. The repertoires were released in a freely available public database meant as a resource for research on the immune response to SARS-CoV-2.

V trim: 4 bases; J trim: 2 bases; unmatched bases: 2. From the cysteine up to the phenylalanine, the CDR3 has a length of 15 residues. The entry retains the CDR3 DNA only, 45 bases that are in frame from base 1. Reading the germline V gene (reference sequence) gives CDR1 LNHDA and CDR2 SQIVND. In Seattle, one collaborating source enrolled patients while the infection was active and tracked those patients longitudinally over the course of disease. Collaborating institutions collected whole blood in K2EDTA tubes following their own protocols. For TCRbeta analysis, collaborators shipped samples in one of three forms: frozen whole blood, isolated PBMCs, or DNA extracted from either of those sample types. The immunoSEQ Assay, a bias-controlled multiplex PCR, was used to amplify TCRbeta CDR3 regions from genomic DNA. The study's processing was this. The number of nucleated cells in each sample was estimated by amplification of reference gene primers within the assay. To quantify the absolute abundance of each unique TCRbeta CDR3 rearrangement, sequence reads were collapsed and filtered. For each sample, productive Simpson clonality was calculated as the square root of Simpson's diversity index across productive rearrangements. The immuneACCESS repertoire file appears here via TCRdb, limited to in-frame rearrangements. These files lack a portion of the clones; in checked studies, under half of the deficit traces to unresolved V genes, and the cause of the others is not known. For V, J and clone size, that table is used; D and trimming come from the DNA. The sample yields tens of thousands of clones; about 80% were counted once. The biggest ten clones account for 10% to 15% of the sample.

The research as a whole found: Clinical and demographic metadata were provided uncurated, with the amount varying by source and participant.

Sequences were obtained from peripheral blood. Here the chain combines TRBV19 and TRBJ2-5, and 12 junctional nucleotides match TRBD2. This sequence originates from a middle-aged man with COVID-19, enrolled during active disease. The DNA sequence follows: TGTGCCAGTAGTAGTGGACTAGCGGGGCAAGAGACCCAGTACTTC. It specifies CASSSGLAGQETQYF.